This paragraph covers one TCR beta chain sequence. This receptor's antigen is unknown. It has no much larger one-base neighbor in the sample; base qualities were not kept. The same CDR3 is also encoded by other DNA sequences in this sample. Sequences MDHEN (CDR1) and SYDVKM (CDR2) are obtained from the germline V gene. There are 14 amino acids in the CDR3, from cysteine to phenylalanine inclusive. The retained sequence is limited to the CDR3, 42 bases, with the frame set at the first base. Unmatched junction bases come to 5, with V trimmed by 3 bases and J by 5 bases. These data are taken from a study of T cell responses to AZD1222 COVID-19 vaccine (dated by TCRdb to about 2021). Describing the broader study: AZD1222 recipients with second doses at about 4 weeks or about 12 weeks were pooled, because spike-specific TCR depth and breadth did not differ between schedules. A total of 233 trial participants underwent TCR sequencing, of whom about 210 received two doses of AZD1222 and about 26 received two doses of the MenACWY control vaccine. Trial participants were enrolled into age subgroups of 18-55, 56-69 and 70-plus years, which contained about 160, 30 and 59 TCR-sequenced participants, respectively.

The sample's time point, from its label and the paper: baseline before first vaccination. Vaccinee samples came from UK trials COV001 and COV002, including a single-blind randomized controlled phase 2/3 trial of AZD1222 (ChAdOx1 nCoV-19) in healthy adults. For TCRbeta chain sequencing, PBMC samples were collected from trial participants at day 0 and at day 28 after the second dose. The research as a whole found: Epitopes outside the regions mutated in the B.1.351 and B.1.1.7 variants were reportedly recognized by nearly half of the unique spike-specific TCRs. Because no day 14 peak-response samples were available, the repertoires could be characterized only after the peak T cell response. Vaccine-associated CD4 TCRs spanned the whole spike protein, with dominant responses in regions 160-218 and 743-854. After two AZD1222 doses, both the breadth and the depth of spike-specific TCRs were significantly higher than at day 0 and than in MenACWY recipients. Conclusions about previously exposed vaccinees are limited because only six or seven AZD1222 recipients were SARS-CoV-2 seropositive at baseline. Most participants were white British and females outnumbered males, and the authors suggested that clonal diversity may have been underestimated. In the small 56-69-year group, the increase in depth fell short of significance, most likely because of low power.

The CDR3 regions of human TCRbeta chains were analyzed by immunosequencing. As for the original processing: Repertoire TCRs were matched against a reference library of SARS-CoV-2-specific TCRs generated with the MIRA antigen-specificity platform. Breadth was defined as the fraction of unique TCRs that were SARS-CoV-2-associated, and depth was defined as the fraction of total T cells that were SARS-CoV-2-associated. Each spike-specific TCR was assigned to its reactive spike region and to a CD4 or CD8 class using the MIRA data. Log10-transformed breadth and depth values were compared by one-way ANOVA with Sidak's multiple comparisons tests. This is the immuneACCESS table as TCRdb keeps it, with only in-frame sequences that have V and J called. A part of the clones is gone; compared with another copy, unresolved V genes explain less than half, and the rest is unexplained. V and J calls and clone size are those listed in that table; D and trimming were worked out from the DNA. For this sample there are around 90,000 clones; roughly 90% appear just once. About an eighth of the sample belongs to the ten largest clones.

This receptor was identified in an adult in good health. The rearrangement combines TRBV28 with TRBJ1-1; TRBD1 fits 8 bases in the junction. The sequenced sample was peripheral blood, obtained on day 0 of AZD1222 vaccination. CDR3 sequence: CASSFRGRGTEAFF. The nucleotides are TGTGCCAGCAGTTTCAGGGGGCGAGGGACTGAAGCTTTCTTT.